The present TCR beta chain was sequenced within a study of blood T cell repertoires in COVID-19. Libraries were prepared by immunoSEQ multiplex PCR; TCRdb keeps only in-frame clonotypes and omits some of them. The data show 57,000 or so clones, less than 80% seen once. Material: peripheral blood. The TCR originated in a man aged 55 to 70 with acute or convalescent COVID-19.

CDR3 region: CASSSDKTGNSPLHF. The CDR3 DNA sequence: TGTGCCAGCAGCTCCGACAAAACAGGCAATTCACCCCTCCACTTT. The chain carries TRBV5-6 and TRBJ1-6; D possibly corresponds to TRBD1 (5 bases). The V end was cut by 3 bases, the J end by 7 bases, with 14 bases between. CDR1 and CDR2 (germline): SGHDT, YYEEEE. The CDR3 contains 15 residues.